These T cell receptor beta chains were read from a single sample in a study of blood T cells in healthy people across ages. TCRdb re-analysed the 5' RACE reads in MiXCR, keeping a single row per CDR3 protein. The sample holds roughly 1,300,000 distinct CDR3 sequences, approximately 63% seen once. The sample was blood. The receptors derive from a man between 18 and 35 years old in good health. CDR3s include the opening cysteine and the closing phenylalanine or tryptophan. Each record gives: D gene, clone size, V gene, J gene, CDR3 length, CDR3 protein, CDR3 DNA. The D gene is left open where the match is weak. Where a row states a size, it is once, few, many or the class of an expanded clone; other rows omit it.

D: TRBD2
size: NA
V: TRBV20-1
J: TRBJ2-3
length: 15
CDR3: CSALLVAGGRDTQYF
DNA: TGCAGTGCTCTTCTGGTAGCGGGAGGTAGAGATACGCAGTATTTT

D: TRBD1
size: NA
V: TRBV5-1
J: TRBJ1-1
length: 15
CDR3: CASSSQQGARTEAFF
DNA: TGCGCCAGCAGCTCACAACAGGGGGCGCGGACTGAAGCTTTCTTT

D: TRBD1
size: NA
V: TRBV27
J: TRBJ1-6
length: 16
CDR3: CASRETQGAASSPLHF
DNA: TGTGCCAGCAGGGAAACACAGGGGGCTGCAAGTTCACCCCTCCACTTT

D: TRBD2
size: NA
V: TRBV6-5
J: TRBJ2-2
length: 16
CDR3: CASSSEAGVGTGELFF
DNA: TGTGCCAGCAGTTCTGAGGCGGGAGTGGGCACCGGGGAGCTGTTTTTT

D: NA
size: NA
V: TRBV20-1
J: TRBJ2-7
length: 13
CDR3: CSVLGQAAHEQYF
DNA: TGCAGTGTCCTGGGACAAGCGGCCCACGAGCAGTACTTC

D: NA
size: NA
V: TRBV20-1
J: TRBJ2-7
length: 13
CDR3: CSARDSAGYEQYF
DNA: TGCAGTGCTAGAGACTCGGCCGGCTACGAGCAGTACTTC

D: TRBD2
size: few
V: TRBV4-1
J: TRBJ2-1
length: 17
CDR3: CASSLTGTSGMNNEQFF
DNA: TGCGCCAGCAGCCTAACCGGGACTAGCGGGATGAACAATGAGCAGTTCTTC

D: NA
size: NA
V: TRBV29-1
J: TRBJ2-7
length: 13
CDR3: CSVIHRDKNEQYF
DNA: TGCAGCGTTATTCACAGGGACAAGAACGAGCAGTACTTC

D: TRBD2
size: once
V: TRBV5-1
J: TRBJ2-5
length: 16
CDR3: CASSPIGLAEQETQYF
DNA: TGCGCCAGCAGCCCTATCGGACTAGCGGAACAAGAGACCCAGTACTTC

D: TRBD2
size: NA
V: TRBV2
J: TRBJ2-7
length: 21
CDR3: CASSELAGTSGPRVLAYEQYF
DNA: TGTGCCAGCAGTGAACTGGCCGGGACTAGCGGTCCGAGAGTCTTAGCCTACGAGCAGTACTTC

D: NA
size: NA
V: TRBV21-1
J: TRBJ2-7
length: 13
CDR3: CASSTRDHHEQYF
DNA: TGTGCCAGCAGCACCAGGGACCACCACGAGCAGTACTTC

D: NA
size: NA
V: TRBV11-2
J: TRBJ2-6
length: 16
CDR3: CASSLDWRGLVNVLTF
DNA: TGTGCCAGCAGCTTAGATTGGCGAGGTCTGGTCAACGTCCTGACTTTC